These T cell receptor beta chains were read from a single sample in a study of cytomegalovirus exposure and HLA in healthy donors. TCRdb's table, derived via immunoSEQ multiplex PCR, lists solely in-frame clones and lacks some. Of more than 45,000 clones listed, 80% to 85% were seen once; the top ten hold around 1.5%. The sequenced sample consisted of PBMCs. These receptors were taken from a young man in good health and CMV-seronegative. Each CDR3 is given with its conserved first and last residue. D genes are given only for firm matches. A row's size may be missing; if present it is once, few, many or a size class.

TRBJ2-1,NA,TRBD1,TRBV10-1,CASSEYGTGEGRQFF,TGCGCCAGCAGTGAGTATGGGACAGGGGAAGGACGGCAGTTCTTC
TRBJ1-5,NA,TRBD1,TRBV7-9,CASSLGTVSHNQPQHF,TGTGCCAGCAGCCTCGGGACAGTAAGCCACAATCAGCCCCAGCATTTT
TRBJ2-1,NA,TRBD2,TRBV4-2,CASSQGGGISSYNEQFF,TGTGCCAGCAGCCAAGGGGGGGGGATAAGCTCCTACAATGAGCAGTTCTTC
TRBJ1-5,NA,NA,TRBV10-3,CAISKQGNSNQPQHF,TGTGCCATCAGTAAACAGGGCAATAGCAATCAGCCCCAGCATTTT
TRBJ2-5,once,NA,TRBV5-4,CASSFWAETQYF,TGTGCCAGCAGCTTTTGGGCAGAGACCCAGTACTTC
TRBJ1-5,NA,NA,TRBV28,CASSLRTGWFNQPQHF,TGTGCCAGCAGCCTAAGAACAGGGTGGTTCAATCAGCCCCAGCATTTT
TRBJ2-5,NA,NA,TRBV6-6,CASSYGQGQETQYF,TGTGCCAGCAGTTACGGGCAGGGGCAAGAGACCCAGTACTTC
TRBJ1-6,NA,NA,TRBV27,CASRSFRAGNSPLHF,TGTGCCAGCAGAAGTTTCAGGGCAGGGAATTCACCCCTCCACTTT
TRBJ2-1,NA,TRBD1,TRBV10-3,CAIRSTGTGGNEQFF,TGTGCCATCAGGAGCACCGGGACAGGGGGCAATGAGCAGTTCTTC
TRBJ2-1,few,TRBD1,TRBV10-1,CASSDLTGGSYNEQFF,TGCGCCAGCAGTGATCTCACAGGGGGCTCCTACAATGAGCAGTTCTTC
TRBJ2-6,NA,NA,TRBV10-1,CASSESRGTGANVLTF,TGCGCCAGCAGTGAGTCGCGAGGGACTGGGGCCAACGTCCTGACTTTC
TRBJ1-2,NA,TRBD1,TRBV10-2,CASSPGQGVGGYTF,TGCGCCAGCAGCCCCGGACAGGGGGTCGGTGGCTACACCTTC
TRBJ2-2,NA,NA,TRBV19,CASIARGNTGELFF,TGTGCCAGTATCGCCAGGGGAAACACCGGGGAGCTGTTTTTT
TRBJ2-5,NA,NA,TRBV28,CASSPLYGRGWEQETQYF,TGTGCCAGCAGTCCTCTTTATGGGCGGGGATGGGAACAAGAGACCCAGTACTTC
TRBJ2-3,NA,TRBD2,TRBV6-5,CASRRLAGGNTQYF,TGTGCCAGCAGGAGACTAGCGGGAGGAAATACGCAGTATTTT
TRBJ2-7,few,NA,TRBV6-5,CASSFDVDYEQYF,TGTGCCAGCAGTTTCGACGTCGACTACGAGCAGTACTTC
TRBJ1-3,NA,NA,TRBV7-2,CASSVEGYRGYF,TGTGCCAGCAGCGTAGAGGGCTACCGGGGATATTTT
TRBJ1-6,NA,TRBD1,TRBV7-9,CATRSDGRGNSPLHF,TGTGCCACCCGTTCGGACGGCAGGGGGAACTCACCCCTCCACTTT
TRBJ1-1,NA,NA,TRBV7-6,CASSSGQLNTEAFF,TGTGCCAGCAGCTCCGGACAGTTGAACACTGAAGCTTTCTTT
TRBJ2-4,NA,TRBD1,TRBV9,CASSVTGGDGKNIQYF,TGTGCCAGCAGCGTAACAGGGGGCGATGGCAAAAACATTCAGTACTTC
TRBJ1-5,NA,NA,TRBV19,CASTLLGDYGNQPQHF,TGTGCCAGTACCCTCCTAGGGGATTATGGCAATCAGCCCCAGCATTTT
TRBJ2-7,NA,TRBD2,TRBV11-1,CASSTNGLAGDPGSYEQYF,TGTGCCAGCAGTACCAACGGACTAGCGGGAGATCCGGGCTCCTACGAGCAGTACTTC
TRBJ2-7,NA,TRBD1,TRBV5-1,CASSLGQGTEQYF,TGCGCCAGCAGCTTGGGACAGGGTACCGAGCAGTACTTC
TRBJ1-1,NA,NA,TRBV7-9,CASSLARGMNTEAFF,TGTGCCAGCAGCTTAGCAAGGGGCATGAACACTGAAGCTTTCTTT
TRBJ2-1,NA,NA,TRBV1,CTSSHTLTLTSGPNHEQFF,TGCACCAGCAGCCACACCCTGACGTTGACTAGCGGACCAAACCATGAGCAGTTCTTC
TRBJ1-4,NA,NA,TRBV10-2,CASSESRGSREKLFF,TGCGCCAGCAGTGAGTCGAGGGGGAGCCGTGAAAAACTGTTTTTT
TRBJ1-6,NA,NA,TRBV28,CASSLLGLGARSPLHF,TGTGCCAGCAGTTTGTTGGGGTTGGGGGCTCGTTCACCCCTCCACTTT
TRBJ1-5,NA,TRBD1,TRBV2,CASTRTGNNQPQHF,TGTGCCAGCACCCGGACAGGGAATAATCAGCCCCAGCATTTT
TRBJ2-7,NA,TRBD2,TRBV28,CASSLWSAGGLSYEQYF,TGTGCCAGCAGTTTATGGTCGGCGGGAGGTCTTTCCTACGAGCAGTACTTC
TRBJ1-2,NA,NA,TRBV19,CASKETQGSNYGYTF,TGTGCCAGTAAAGAGACTCAGGGAAGTAACTATGGCTACACCTTC
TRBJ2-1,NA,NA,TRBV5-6,CASSSYDNEQFF,TGTGCCAGCAGCTCCTACGACAATGAGCAGTTCTTC
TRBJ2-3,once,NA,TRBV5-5,CASSGGAMRGTDTQYF,TGTGCCAGCAGCGGGGGGGCGATGCGGGGCACAGATACGCAGTATTTT
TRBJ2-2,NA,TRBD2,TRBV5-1,CASSLVTSPTIALFF,TGCGCCAGCAGCTTGGTGACTAGCCCTACGATCGCGTTGTTTTTT
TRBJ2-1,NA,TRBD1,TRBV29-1,CSGRTQGVGNEQFF,TGCAGCGGCCGAACCCAGGGGGTCGGAAATGAGCAGTTCTTC
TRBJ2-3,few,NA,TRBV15,CATSSYPTDTQYF,TGTGCCACCAGCAGCTACCCCACAGATACGCAGTATTTT
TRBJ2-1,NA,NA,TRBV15,CATSRDRVTRDEQFF,TGTGCCACCAGCAGAGATCGGGTAACCAGGGATGAGCAGTTCTTC
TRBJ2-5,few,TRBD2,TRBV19,CASRSIQRGSQETQYF,TGTGCCAGTAGAAGTATCCAGCGGGGGAGCCAAGAGACCCAGTACTTC
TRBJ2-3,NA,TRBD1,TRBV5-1,CASSRPDRVQDTQYF,TGCGCCAGCAGCCGTCCGGACAGGGTGCAAGATACGCAGTATTTT
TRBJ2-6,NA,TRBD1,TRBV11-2,CASSLVPPGQGAGANVLTF,TGTGCCAGCAGCTTAGTTCCCCCGGGACAGGGAGCTGGGGCCAACGTCCTGACTTTC
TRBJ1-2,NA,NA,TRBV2,CASSDGMAYGYTF,TGTGCCAGCAGTGACGGGATGGCCTATGGCTACACCTTC
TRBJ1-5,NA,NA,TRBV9,CASSVAVGLQPQHF,TGTGCCAGCAGCGTAGCTGTCGGGTTGCAGCCCCAGCATTTT
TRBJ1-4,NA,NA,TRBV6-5,CASSYSRGRTNEKLFF,TGTGCCAGCAGTTACTCGAGGGGGAGAACTAATGAAAAACTGTTTTTT
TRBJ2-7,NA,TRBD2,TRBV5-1,CASSPFTGGSIYEQYF,TGCGCCAGCAGCCCCTTTACGGGGGGATCTATCTACGAGCAGTACTTC
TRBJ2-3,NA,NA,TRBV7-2,CASSLAPGGTDTQYF,TGTGCCAGCAGCTTAGCGCCAGGGGGCACAGATACGCAGTATTTT
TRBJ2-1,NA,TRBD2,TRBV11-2,CASSFPSGINSYNEQFF,TGTGCCAGCAGCTTTCCAAGCGGGATTAACTCCTACAATGAGCAGTTCTTC
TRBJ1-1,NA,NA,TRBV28,CASRWRRSNTEAFF,TGTGCCAGCAGGTGGAGGCGGTCGAACACTGAAGCTTTCTTT
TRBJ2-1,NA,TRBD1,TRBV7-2,CASSSGTGNYNEQFF,TGTGCCAGCAGCTCCGGGACAGGGAATTACAATGAGCAGTTCTTC
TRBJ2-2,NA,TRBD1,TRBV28,CASSTDRALRRGGELFF,TGTGCCAGCAGCACGGACAGGGCCCTACGGAGGGGCGGGGAGCTGTTTTTT
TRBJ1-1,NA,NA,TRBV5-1,CASSSAGVIDTEAFF,TGCGCCAGCAGCTCGGCAGGGGTGATTGACACTGAAGCTTTCTTT
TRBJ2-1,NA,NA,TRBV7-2,CASSFRSSYNEQFF,TGTGCCAGCAGCTTTCGGAGCTCCTACAATGAGCAGTTCTTC
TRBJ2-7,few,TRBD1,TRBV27,CASSSPKTTGGSYEQYF,TGTGCCAGCAGTTCCCCAAAGACGACAGGGGGGTCCTACGAGCAGTACTTC